This TCR beta chain was sequenced in a study of blood T cell repertoires in COVID-19. Some clones are missing from TCRdb's copy, which holds only in-frame ones; the method was immunoSEQ multiplex PCR. Found here are under 80,000 clones, approximately 86% of them singletons; the top ten hold more than 10%. CDR1 and CDR2 (germline): LGHDT, YNNKEL (reference sequence). V lost 4 bases and J 7 bases, leaving 14 bases between the germline ends. The CDR3 sequence is 15 residues long. The clonotype originates from a human donor in a cohort sampled during active COVID-19. The J gene is TRBJ1-6, the V gene TRBV3-1 (or the pseudogene TRBV3-2); D possibly corresponds to TRBD1 (6 bases). The sequencing sample was made of peripheral blood. CDR3 in DNA: TGTGCCAGCAGCCGGAACAGGGTCCCCAATTCACCCCTCCACTTT. Translation: CASSRNRVPNSPLHF.